This T cell receptor (beta chain) was retrieved from a study of molecular identifiers for immune sequencing clone quantification. Study-wide points: Clones that exceeded 20 RNA copies held over 99% of effector molecules, yet under 1% in naive cells.

Bulk libraries came from a prior protocol with listed TCR primers. TCRdb analysed the PCR reads with MiXCR anew, one entry per CDR3 protein. The sample consists of 400,000 to 600,000 distinct CDR3 sequences, roughly 26% of them appearing once. As to this clonotype: Its antigen remains unidentified.

In germline, CDR1 is MDHEN, CDR2 SYDVKM. The length of the CDR3 is 14 residues. The trim removed 2 bases at V and 5 bases at J, leaving 3 bases unmatched. Libraries used about 20,000 to 1,100,000 sorted naive CD8 T cells and 10%, 30% or 50% RNA input. Sequencing input: naive CD8+ T cells from blood, with Jurkat cell RNA spiked in. Subset described: FACS-sorted CD8+CD4-CCR7+CD45RA+ naive T cells. The chain has TRBV28 and TRBJ2-5, with 9 nucleotides matching TRBD1. This receptor was taken from a human donor in good health. Some libraries in this study had Jurkat cell RNA spiked in. CDR3 nucleotide sequence: TGTGCCAGCAGTTTAGACAGGGGGGAGGAGACCCAGTACTTC. Its translation: CASSLDRGEETQYF.